This T cell receptor (beta chain) was identified during a study of somatic mutations in cytotoxic T cells in rheumatoid arthritis. Libraries were prepared by immunoSEQ multiplex PCR; TCRdb keeps only in-frame clonotypes and omits some of them. Here the sample spans some 30,000 clones, approximately 86% being singletons. CDR1 is ENHRY and CDR2 is SYGVKD in the germline V gene. The CDR3 has 12 amino acids. The V end lost 0 bases, the J end lost 13 bases, and 12 bases lay between the germline ends. The sequence came from an adult with rheumatoid arthritis. J is TRBJ1-2 and V is TRBV10-3, with a possible D match to TRBD1 (6 bases). The sequenced sample was CD8+ T cells sorted from blood. In DNA form, the CDR3 reads TGTGCCATCAGTGAGTCTGAGGGGGTAGGCACCTTC. Amino acid sequence: CAISESEGVGTF.